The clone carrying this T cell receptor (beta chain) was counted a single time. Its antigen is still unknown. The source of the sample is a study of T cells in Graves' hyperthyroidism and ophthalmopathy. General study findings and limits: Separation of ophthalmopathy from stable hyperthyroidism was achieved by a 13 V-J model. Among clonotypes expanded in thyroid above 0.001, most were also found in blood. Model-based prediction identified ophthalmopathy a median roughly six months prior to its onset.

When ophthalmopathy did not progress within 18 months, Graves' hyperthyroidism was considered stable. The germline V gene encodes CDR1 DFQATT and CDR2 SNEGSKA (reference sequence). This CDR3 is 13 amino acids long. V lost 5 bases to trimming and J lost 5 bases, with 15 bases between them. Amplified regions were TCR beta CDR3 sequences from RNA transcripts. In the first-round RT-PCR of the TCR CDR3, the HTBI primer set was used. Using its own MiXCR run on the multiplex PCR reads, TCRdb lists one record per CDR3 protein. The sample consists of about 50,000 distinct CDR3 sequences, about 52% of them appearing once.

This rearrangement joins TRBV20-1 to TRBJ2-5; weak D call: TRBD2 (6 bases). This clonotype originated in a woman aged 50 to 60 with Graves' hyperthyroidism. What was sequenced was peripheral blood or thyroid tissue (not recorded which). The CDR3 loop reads CSARPGGEETQYF. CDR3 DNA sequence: TGCAGTGCTCGACCCGGGGGTGAGGAGACCCAGTACTTC.